Below are 24 T cell receptor beta chains sequenced from a single sample in a study of cytomegalovirus exposure and HLA in healthy donors. Sequenced by immunoSEQ multiplex PCR; TCRdb stores in-frame clones only, minus some. This table has about 160,000 clones, approximately 87% appearing once. Sequencing was performed on PBMCs. The receptors shown here come from a woman in her twenties or thirties in good health and CMV-seronegative.

The chain's CDR3 is CASSPRQGGTDTQYF. The DNA of the CDR3 is TGCGCCAGCAGCCCCAGACAGGGGGGCACAGATACGCAGTATTTT. The chain carries TRBV4-3 and TRBJ2-3, with 9 bases lining up with TRBD1. The V gene's germline CDR1 is LGHNA and CDR2 YSLEER. This CDR3 is 15 amino acids long. Trimming cost V 4 bases and J 1 base; bases outside gene matches: 3.

The chain couples TRBV11-2 to TRBJ2-7; D possibly corresponds to TRBD2 (7 bases). V lost 3 bases, J lost 2 bases, and 11 bases lay in between. Germline V CDR1 and CDR2: SGHAT, FQNNGV. CDR3 size: 14 residues. CDR3 amino acids: CASSLGGGTYEQYF. The CDR3 region has the DNA TGTGCCAGCAGCTTGGGCGGGGGCACCTACGAGCAGTACTTC.

The CDR3 region is CASSSGTLGMNTEAFF. The CDR3 region has the DNA TGCGCCAGCAGCTCAGGGACCTTAGGAATGAACACTGAAGCTTTCTTT. V is TRBV5-1 and J is TRBJ1-1; D possibly corresponds to TRBD1 (5 bases). Germline V lookup: CDR1 SGHRS, CDR2 YFSETQ. The CDR3 sequence is 16 residues long. The V and J ends lost 3 bases and 0 bases respectively, with 15 bases between them.

This chain connects TRBV4-1 to TRBJ2-3; the match to TRBD2 covers 8 bases. V lost 4 bases to trimming and J lost 6 bases; unmatched junction nucleotides: 9. The CDR3 is 15 residues long. Germline CDR1 reads MGHRA; CDR2 reads YSYEKL. CDR3 amino acids: CASSPQGTRWDTQYF. CDR3 DNA: TGCGCCAGCAGCCCCCAAGGGACTAGGTGGGATACGCAGTATTTT.

The genes are TRBV30 and TRBJ2-7; D gene ambiguous. Between the trimmed V and J ends, which lost 0 bases and 3 bases, there was a span of 6 bases. From germline, CDR1 is GTSNPN and CDR2 SVGIG (reference sequence). CDR3 length equals 12 residues. The CDR3 region is CAWSVRYYEQYF. The CDR3 coding sequence is TGTGCCTGGAGTGTAAGGTACTACGAGCAGTACTTC. The full variable domain, with the rest looked up from reference TRBV30 and TRBJ2-7, is SQTIHQWPATLVQPVGSPLSLECTVEGTSNPNLYWYRQAAGRGLQLLFYSVGIGQISSEVPQNLSASRPQDRQFILSSKKLLLSDSGFYLCAWSVRYYEQYFGPGTRLTVT.

The chain uses TRBV6-5 and TRBJ2-2; either TRBD1 or TRBD2 may supply D (6 bases each). Trimming cost V 0 bases and J 5 bases, with 13 bases left between them. CDR1 is MNHEY and CDR2 is SVGAGI in the germline V gene. The length of the CDR3 is 16 residues. The CDR3 DNA reads TGTGCCAGCAGTTACTCGGGCAGGGGAGGAACCGGGGAGCTGTTTTTT. Translation gives CASSYSGRGGTGELFF.

The V and J genes are TRBV4-1 and TRBJ1-4, with 7 bases identical to TRBD1. The CDR3 runs 17 residues. Trimming took 4 bases from V and 4 from J; bases not matched to a gene: 12. CDR1 MGHRA and CDR2 YSYEKL come from the germline V gene. CDR3 sequence reads: CASSPQTGIGGNEKLFF. DNA of the CDR3: TGCGCCAGCAGCCCTCAGACAGGGATTGGGGGTAATGAAAAACTGTTTTTT.

The chain carries TRBV28 and TRBJ1-5; 7 bases fit TRBD1. V dropped 5 bases and J dropped 6; count of bases not matched to a gene: 7. Germline V gene lookup returns CDR1 MDHEN and CDR2 SYDVKM. The CDR3 length is 14 residues. The CDR3 DNA is TGTGCCAGCAGTCCACAGGGGATGGTTCAGCCCCAGCATTTT. It specifies CASSPQGMVQPQHF.

This chain joins TRBV29-1 and TRBJ1-5; 9 nucleotides agree with TRBD1. The CDR3 contains 14 residues. Per germline, CDR1 SQVTM and CDR2 ANQGSEA. Trimming cost V 6 bases and J 5 bases; bases outside gene matches: 8. CDR3 DNA sequence: TGCAGCGTAGCCGGGACAGGGAAAGATCAGCCCCAGCATTTT. It yields the protein CSVAGTGKDQPQHF.

V usage is TRBV7-9 and J usage is TRBJ2-5; D may be TRBD1 (5 bases). This CDR3 has 14 residues. Germline-derived CDR1 and CDR2 are SEHNR and FQNEAQ (reference sequence). V lost 1 base, J lost 3 bases, and 9 bases lay in between. The CDR3 nucleotides read TGTGCCAGCAGCTTAGTTCGGACAAAAGAGACCCAGTACTTC. Residues: CASSLVRTKETQYF.

The genes are TRBV11-1 and TRBJ2-3; TRBD1 or TRBD2 may be the D gene (5 bases each). The CDR3 sequence is 15 residues long. In germline, CDR1 is SGHAT, CDR2 FQDESV (reference sequence). V was trimmed by 9 bases and J by 5 bases, leaving 21 bases between them. The CDR3 DNA reads TGTGCCAGTCGCGCAGGGAGCTCGGCGGTAGATACGCAGTATTTT. Its protein is CASRAGSSAVDTQYF. Supplemented by reference TRBV11-1 and TRBJ2-3, the full variable domain reads EAEVAQSPRYKITEKSQAVAFWCDPISGHATLYWYRQILGQGPELLVQFQDESVVDDSQLPKDRFSAERLKGVDSTLKIQPAELGDSAMYLCASRAGSSAVDTQYFGPGTRLTVL.

Details on this clone: Other nucleotide sequences from this sample produce the same CDR3. This chain joins TRBV27 and TRBJ2-7, with 9 bases lining up with TRBD1. Germline values: CDR1 MNHEY, CDR2 SMNVEV (reference sequence). Unmatched junction bases numbered 2, after V lost 3 bases and J lost 2 bases. The CDR3 consists of 14 residues. The CDR3 sequence: CASSLGQGAYEQYF. CDR3 coding DNA: TGTGCCAGCAGTTTGGGACAGGGAGCCTACGAGCAGTACTTC.

The rearrangement uses TRBV27 and TRBJ2-2; tentative D call: TRBD2 (5 bases). Trimming took 5 bases from V and 7 from J, leaving 20 bases between them. Germline V gives CDR1 MNHEY, CDR2 SMNVEV (reference sequence). This CDR3 comprises 16 residues. The CDR3 bases are TGTGCCAGCAGTCCACTATCGGGGTTTAAGGGCGGGGAGCTGTTTTTT. Translating gives CASSPLSGFKGGELFF.

V is TRBV28 and J is TRBJ1-3; D might be TRBD1 (5 bases). This CDR3 spans 16 amino acids. CDR1 MDHEN and CDR2 SYDVKM come from the germline V gene. With 6 bases removed from V and 2 bases from J, the gap between germline ends came to 17 bases. CDR3 residues: CASSLLLTVTGNTIYF. As DNA, the CDR3 is TGTGCCAGCAGCCTCCTCCTGACAGTAACTGGAAACACCATATATTTT.

V is TRBV4-1 and J is TRBJ1-4; D might be TRBD1 (5 bases). The germline V and J ends were trimmed by 0 bases and 0 bases, with 17 bases remaining between them. Germline CDR1 reads MGHRA; CDR2 reads YSYEKL. This CDR3 comprises 19 residues. CDR3 loop: CASSQDLGGERATNEKLFF. As DNA, the CDR3 is TGCGCCAGCAGCCAAGATCTGGGGGGGGAACGCGCAACTAATGAAAAACTGTTTTTT.

The chain is built from TRBV20-1 and TRBJ1-1; D is undetermined. The CDR3 is 11 amino acids. V was trimmed by 6 bases and J by 4 bases, leaving 9 bases between them. CDR1 is DFQATT and CDR2 is SNEGSKA in the germline V gene (reference sequence). In DNA form, the CDR3 reads TGCAGTGCCCCCCGGGCCACTGAAGCTTTCTTT. Protein: CSAPRATEAFF.

This sequence joins TRBV29-1 and TRBJ1-4; D call uncertain. Trimming stripped 2 bases from V and 8 bases from J, with 6 bases between. This CDR3 has 11 amino acids. From germline, CDR1 is SQVTM and CDR2 ANQGSEA. CDR3 DNA: TGCAGCGTTGAATTATTCGAAAAACTGTTTTTT. Residues: CSVELFEKLFF. Complete variable domain (other parts from reference TRBV29-1 and TRBJ1-4): SAVISQKPSRDICQRGTSLTIQCQVDSQVTMMFWYRQQPGQSLTLIATANQGSEATYESGFVIDKFPISRPNLTFSTLTVSNMSPEDSSIYLCSVELFEKLFFGSGTQLSVL.

The V call is TRBV4-1, the J call TRBJ2-3; 9 nucleotides match TRBD1. V shed 4 bases and J 3 bases; nucleotides not matched to a gene: 8. The germline V gene encodes CDR1 MGHRA and CDR2 YSYEKL. CDR3 size: 16 residues. CDR3 bases: TGCGCCAGCAGCCCTATCGGGACAGGGAGGACAGATACGCAGTATTTT. Its translation is CASSPIGTGRTDTQYF.

The V gene is TRBV6-1, the J gene TRBJ2-7, with a weak D call TRBD1 (5 bases). The ends were cut back, 1 base at V and 0 bases at J, with 13 bases in the middle. From germline, CDR1 is MNHNS and CDR2 SASEGT. This CDR3 has 16 amino acids. CDR3 sequence reads: CASSEGGALSSYEQYF. For the CDR3, the DNA is TGTGCCAGCAGTGAAGGGGGCGCGCTTAGCTCCTACGAGCAGTACTTC.

This CDR3 is CASSGTAASGELFF. The DNA of the CDR3 is TGCGCCAGCAGCGGCACGGCTGCTTCCGGGGAGCTGTTTTTT. J is TRBJ2-2 and V is TRBV5-1; D remains ambiguous. This CDR3 is 14 amino acids long. Between the trimmed V and J ends, which lost 4 bases and 6 bases, there was a span of 13 bases. CDR1 and CDR2 from the germline V gene are SGHRS and YFSETQ.

The rearrangement links TRBV5-6 to TRBJ1-1; no clear D. V lost 6 bases and J lost 4, with 7 bases in between. In germline, CDR1 is SGHDT, CDR2 YYEEEE. This CDR3 contains 11 residues. CDR3 DNA: TGTGCCAGCACGCGAGCCACTGAAGCTTTCTTT. Encoded protein: CASTRATEAFF.

The chain employs TRBV15 and TRBJ1-3; D call uncertain. The germline gives CDR1 LNHNV, CDR2 YYDKDF (reference sequence). This CDR3 has 15 residues. V dropped 1 base and J dropped 0 bases, with 7 bases sitting between them. The CDR3 sequence is CATSRVSNSGNTIYF. The CDR3 DNA reads as TGTGCCACCAGCAGAGTCAGCAACTCTGGAAACACCATATATTTT.

The V and J genes are TRBV9 and TRBJ2-2; 12 nucleotides align to TRBD2. Germline trimming cut 3 bases from V and 6 bases from J; bases unmatched to any gene: 6. The CDR3 is 16 amino acids. The germline CDR1 and CDR2 sequences are SGDLS and YYNGEE. The DNA of the CDR3 is TGTGCCAGCAGCGGGCTAGCGGGGGGGCCTCCCGGGGAGCTGTTTTTT. Translating gives CASSGLAGGPPGELFF.

This sequence joins TRBV7-3 and TRBJ2-1; the D gene is possibly TRBD2 (5 bases). This CDR3 is 13 amino acids long. Between the trimmed V and J ends, which lost 5 bases and 7 bases, there was a span of 12 bases. Germline V CDR1 and CDR2: SGHTA, FQGTGA. In DNA, the CDR3 is TGTGCCAGCAGCGCCCGGGGAGCTAATGAGCAGTTCTTC. It is translated as CASSARGANEQFF.